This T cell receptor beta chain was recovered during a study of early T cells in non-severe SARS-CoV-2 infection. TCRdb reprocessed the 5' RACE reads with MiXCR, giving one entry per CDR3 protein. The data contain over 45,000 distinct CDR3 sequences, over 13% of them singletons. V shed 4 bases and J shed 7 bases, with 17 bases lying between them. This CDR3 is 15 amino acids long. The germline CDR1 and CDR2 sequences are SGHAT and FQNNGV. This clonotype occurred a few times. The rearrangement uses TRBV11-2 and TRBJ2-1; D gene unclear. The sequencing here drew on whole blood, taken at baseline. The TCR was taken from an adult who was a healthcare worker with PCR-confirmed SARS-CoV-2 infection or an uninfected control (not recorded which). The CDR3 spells CASSSKWEGWNEQFF. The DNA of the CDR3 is TGTGCCAGCAGCTCCAAGTGGGAAGGCTGGAATGAGCAGTTCTTC.